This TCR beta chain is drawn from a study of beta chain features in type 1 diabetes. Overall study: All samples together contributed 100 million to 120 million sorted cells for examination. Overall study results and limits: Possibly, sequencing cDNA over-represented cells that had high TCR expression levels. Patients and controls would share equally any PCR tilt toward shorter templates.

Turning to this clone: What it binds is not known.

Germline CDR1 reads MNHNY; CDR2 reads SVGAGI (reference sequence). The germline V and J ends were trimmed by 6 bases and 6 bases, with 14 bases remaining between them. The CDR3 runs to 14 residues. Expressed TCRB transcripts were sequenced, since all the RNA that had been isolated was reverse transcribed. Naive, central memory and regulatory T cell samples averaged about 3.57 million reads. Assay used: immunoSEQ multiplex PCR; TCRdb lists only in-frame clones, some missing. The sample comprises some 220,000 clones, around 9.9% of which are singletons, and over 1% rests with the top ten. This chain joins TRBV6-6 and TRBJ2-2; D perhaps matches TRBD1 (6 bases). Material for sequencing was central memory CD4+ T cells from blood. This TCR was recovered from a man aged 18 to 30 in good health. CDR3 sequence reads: CASSNRAWAGELFF. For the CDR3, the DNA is TGTGCCAGCAGCAACAGGGCTTGGGCCGGGGAGCTGTTTTTT.